The present T cell receptor (beta chain) was sequenced within a study of shared clonotypes between healthy human individuals. Study outcomes and limitations: Rarefaction revealed incomplete sorted-subset sequencing despite large depth.

Using immunoSEQ multiplex PCR, the repertoire was profiled, and TCRdb retains in-frame clones only, with some absent. The table shows about 770,000 clones, with around 77% occurring only once. This clone was detected once. The antigen is unknown. The sequenced sample was memory CD4+ T cells sorted from blood. Noted subset: CD45RA-negative fraction. The TCR was taken from a woman aged 25 to 45 in good health.

The DNA for the CDR3 is TGTGCCAGCAGCCAAAGGATTCAGGTGACCCAGTACTTC. The encoded protein is CASSQRIQVTQYF. The chain couples TRBV14 to TRBJ2-5; D is uncertain. Germline values: CDR1 SGHDN, CDR2 FVKESK. CDR3 length: 13 amino acids. V lost 2 bases and J 7 bases, leaving 11 bases between the germline ends.